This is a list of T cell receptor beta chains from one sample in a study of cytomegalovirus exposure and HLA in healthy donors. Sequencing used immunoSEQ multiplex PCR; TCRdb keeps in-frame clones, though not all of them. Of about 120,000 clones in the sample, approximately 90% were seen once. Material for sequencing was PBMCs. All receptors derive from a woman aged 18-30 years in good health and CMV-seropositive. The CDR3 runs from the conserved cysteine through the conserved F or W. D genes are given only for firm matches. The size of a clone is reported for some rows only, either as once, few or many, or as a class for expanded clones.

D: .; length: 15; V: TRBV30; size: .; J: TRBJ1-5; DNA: TGTGCCTGGAGTCAGACGGGATATAGCAATCAGCCCCAGCATTTT; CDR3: CAWSQTGYSNQPQHF
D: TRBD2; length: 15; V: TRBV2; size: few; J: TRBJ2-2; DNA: TGTGCCAGCACAGGACTAGCGGGAGCCACCGGGGAGCTGTTTTTT; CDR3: CASTGLAGATGELFF
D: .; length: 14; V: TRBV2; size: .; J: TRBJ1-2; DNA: TGTGCCAGCAGACAAGACTCTCTAAGATATGGCTACACCTTC; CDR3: CASRQDSLRYGYTF
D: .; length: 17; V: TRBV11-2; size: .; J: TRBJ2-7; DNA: TGTGCCAGCAGCTTAGCCTTCGGACTATTTTCATCCTACGAGCAGTACTTC; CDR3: CASSLAFGLFSSYEQYF
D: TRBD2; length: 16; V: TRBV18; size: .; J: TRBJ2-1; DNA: TGTGCCAGCTCACCTCAAGCTAGCGGGGGGGCCTATGAGCAGTTCTTC; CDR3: CASSPQASGGAYEQFF
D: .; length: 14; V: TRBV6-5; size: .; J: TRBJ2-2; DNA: TGTGCCACCCGAGAGACAGTTTACTCCGGGGAGCTGTTTTTT; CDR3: CATRETVYSGELFF
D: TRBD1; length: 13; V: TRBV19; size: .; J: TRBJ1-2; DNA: TGTGCCAGTAGTCCTACCCGCGACAGGGGTCACACCTTC; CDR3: CASSPTRDRGHTF
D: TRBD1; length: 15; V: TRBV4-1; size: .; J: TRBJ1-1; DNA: TGCGCCAGCAGCCAAGATGGCAGGGGGCGGACTGAAGCTTTCTTT; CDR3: CASSQDGRGRTEAFF
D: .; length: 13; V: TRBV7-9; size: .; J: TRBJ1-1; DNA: TGTGCCAGCAGCTCCTATGCGGGCGGCGGAGCTTTCTTT; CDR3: CASSSYAGGGAFF
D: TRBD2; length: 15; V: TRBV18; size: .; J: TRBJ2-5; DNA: TGTGCCAGCTCACCTAGACTAGCGGGAGGAGAGACCCAGTACTTC; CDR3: CASSPRLAGGETQYF
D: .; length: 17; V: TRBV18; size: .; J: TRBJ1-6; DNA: TGTGCCAGCTCACCTCTCTCTGCGGGGGTGAGAGGATCACCCCTCCACTTT; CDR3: CASSPLSAGVRGSPLHF
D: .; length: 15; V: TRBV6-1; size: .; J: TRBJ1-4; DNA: TGTGCCAGCAGTGAAGCTTCACAGGGCAAAGAAAAACTGTTTTTT; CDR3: CASSEASQGKEKLFF
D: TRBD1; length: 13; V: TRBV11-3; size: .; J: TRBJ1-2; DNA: TGTGCCAGCAGCCCGGGACAGGGGTATGGCTACACCTTC; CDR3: CASSPGQGYGYTF
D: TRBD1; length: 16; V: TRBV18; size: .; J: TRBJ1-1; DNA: TGTGCCAGCTCATCAGGACAGGGAAACTACAACACTGAAGCTTTCTTT; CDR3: CASSSGQGNYNTEAFF
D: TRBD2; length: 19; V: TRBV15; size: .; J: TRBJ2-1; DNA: TGTGCCACCAGCAGACGAATTTTAGGACTAGCGGGTACCTACAATGAGCAGTTCTTC; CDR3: CATSRRILGLAGTYNEQFF
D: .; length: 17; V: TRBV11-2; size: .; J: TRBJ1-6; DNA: TGTGCCAGCAGCCCCGTACAGGGAAAGAGAGAAAATTCACCCCTCCACTTT; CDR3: CASSPVQGKRENSPLHF
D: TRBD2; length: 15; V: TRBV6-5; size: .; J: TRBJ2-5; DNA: TGTGCCAGCAGCCGCCCCGAGGGAGGGAGGGAGACCCAGTACTTC; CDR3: CASSRPEGGRETQYF
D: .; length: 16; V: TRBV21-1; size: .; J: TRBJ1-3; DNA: TGTGCCAGCAGCATTTCCCTCCCGGGGTCGGGGAACACCATATATTTT; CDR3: CASSISLPGSGNTIYF
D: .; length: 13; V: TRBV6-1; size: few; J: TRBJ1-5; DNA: TGTGCCAGCTCGGCAGGGAGCAATCAGCCCCAGCATTTT; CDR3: CASSAGSNQPQHF
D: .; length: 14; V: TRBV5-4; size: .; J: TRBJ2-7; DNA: TGTGCCAGCAGCTTGAAGGACTCCGGATACGAGCAGTACTTC; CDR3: CASSLKDSGYEQYF